The clone carrying this TCR beta chain was picked up a small number of times. The sample comes from a study of T-cell memory formation after mild COVID-19. TCRdb re-derived calls from the 5' RACE reads in MiXCR, one entry per CDR3 protein. The repertoire consists of fewer than 700,000 distinct CDR3 sequences, with approximately 18% occurring once and the leading ten covering more than 10%. Germline CDR1 is DFQATT and CDR2 is SNEGSKA (reference sequence). V was pared by 3 bases and J by 4 bases, with 9 bases between. This CDR3 has 12 amino acids. The TCR comes from an adult woman who had mild COVID-19 (a few samples of this study predate the infection). Cell type and time point are not known. The chain recombines TRBV20-1 with TRBJ1-1, with D unresolved. Sequenced input: PBMCs or a T cell subset sorted from them (not recorded which). As DNA, the CDR3 is TGCAGTGCTAGCACAGCGGTCACTGAAGCTTTCTTT. Its translation is CSASTAVTEAFF.